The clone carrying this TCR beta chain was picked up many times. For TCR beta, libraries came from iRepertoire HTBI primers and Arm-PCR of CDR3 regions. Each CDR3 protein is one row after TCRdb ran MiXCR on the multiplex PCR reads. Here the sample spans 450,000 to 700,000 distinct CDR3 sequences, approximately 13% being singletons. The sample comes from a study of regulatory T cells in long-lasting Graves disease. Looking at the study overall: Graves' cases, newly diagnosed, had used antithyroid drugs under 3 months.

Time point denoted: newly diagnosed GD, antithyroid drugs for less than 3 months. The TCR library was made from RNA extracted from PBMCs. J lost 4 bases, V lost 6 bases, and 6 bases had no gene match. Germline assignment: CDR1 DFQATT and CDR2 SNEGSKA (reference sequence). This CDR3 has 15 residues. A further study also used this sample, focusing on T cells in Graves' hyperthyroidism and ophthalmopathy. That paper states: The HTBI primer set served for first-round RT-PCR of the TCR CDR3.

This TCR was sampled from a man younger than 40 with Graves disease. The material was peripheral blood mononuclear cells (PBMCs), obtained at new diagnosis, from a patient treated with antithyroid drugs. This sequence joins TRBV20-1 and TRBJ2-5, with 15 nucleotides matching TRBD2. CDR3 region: CSALGLAGGGETQYF. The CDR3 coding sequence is TGCAGTGCCCTCGGACTAGCGGGAGGGGGAGAGACCCAGTACTTC.